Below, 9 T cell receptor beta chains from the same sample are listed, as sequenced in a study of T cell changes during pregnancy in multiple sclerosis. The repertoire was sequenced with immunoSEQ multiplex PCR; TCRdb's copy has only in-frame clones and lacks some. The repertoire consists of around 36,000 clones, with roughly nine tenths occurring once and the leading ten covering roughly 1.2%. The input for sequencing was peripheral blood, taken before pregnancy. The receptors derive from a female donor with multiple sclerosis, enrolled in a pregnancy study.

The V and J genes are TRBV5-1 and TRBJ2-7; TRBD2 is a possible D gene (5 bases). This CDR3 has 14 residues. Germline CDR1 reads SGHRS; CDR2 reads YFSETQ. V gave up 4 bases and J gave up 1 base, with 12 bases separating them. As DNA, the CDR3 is TGCGCCAGCAGCCTCGGACTGGGATCCTACGAGCAGTACTTC. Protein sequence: CASSLGLGSYEQYF.

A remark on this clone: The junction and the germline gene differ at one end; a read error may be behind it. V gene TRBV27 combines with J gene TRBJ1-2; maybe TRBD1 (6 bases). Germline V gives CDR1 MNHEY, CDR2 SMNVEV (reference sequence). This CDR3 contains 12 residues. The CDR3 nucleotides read TGTGCCAGCGGTTTACAGGGTTATGGCTACACCTTC. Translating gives CASGLQGYGYTF.

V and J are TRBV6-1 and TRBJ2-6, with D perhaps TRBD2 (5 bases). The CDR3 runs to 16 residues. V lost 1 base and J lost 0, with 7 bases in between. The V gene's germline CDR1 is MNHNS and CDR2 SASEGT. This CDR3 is CASSEGAGSGANVLTF. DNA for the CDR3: TGTGCCAGCAGTGAAGGTGCGGGCTCTGGGGCCAACGTCCTGACTTTC.

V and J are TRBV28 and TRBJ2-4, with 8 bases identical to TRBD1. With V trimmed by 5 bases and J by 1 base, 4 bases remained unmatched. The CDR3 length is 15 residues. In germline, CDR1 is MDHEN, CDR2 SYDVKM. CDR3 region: CASSRQGSAKNIQYF. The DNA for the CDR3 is TGTGCCAGCAGTCGACAGGGGTCGGCCAAAAACATTCAGTACTTC. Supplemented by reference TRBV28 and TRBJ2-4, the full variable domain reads DVKVTQSSRYLVKRTGEKVFLECVQDMDHENMFWYRQDPGLGLRLIYFSYDVKMKEKGDIPEGYSVSREKKERFSLILESASTNQTSMYLCASSRQGSAKNIQYFGAGTRLSVL.

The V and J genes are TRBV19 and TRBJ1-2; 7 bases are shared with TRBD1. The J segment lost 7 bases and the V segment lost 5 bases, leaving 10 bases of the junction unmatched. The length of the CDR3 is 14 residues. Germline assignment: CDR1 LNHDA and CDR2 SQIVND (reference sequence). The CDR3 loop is CASSSGQSVSGYTF. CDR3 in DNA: TGTGCCAGTAGTTCGGGACAGTCGGTGTCTGGCTACACCTTC.

The CDR3 here is CASSYQGSIRGYTF. CDR3 nucleotide sequence: TGTGCCAGCAGTTATCAGGGCTCGATTCGTGGCTACACCTTC. The rearrangement uses TRBV6-6 and TRBJ1-2; weak D call: TRBD1 (5 bases). Germline assignment: CDR1 MNHNY and CDR2 SVGAGI (reference sequence). CDR3 length: 14 amino acids. Trimming took 3 bases from V and 7 from J, leaving 15 bases between them.

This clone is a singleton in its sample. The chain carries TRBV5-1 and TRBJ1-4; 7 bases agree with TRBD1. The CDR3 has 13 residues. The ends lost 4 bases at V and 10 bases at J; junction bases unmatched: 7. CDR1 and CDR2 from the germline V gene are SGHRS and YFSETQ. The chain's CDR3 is CASSGGTAGKLFF. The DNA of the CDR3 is TGCGCCAGCAGCGGAGGGACAGCAGGAAAACTGTTTTTT.

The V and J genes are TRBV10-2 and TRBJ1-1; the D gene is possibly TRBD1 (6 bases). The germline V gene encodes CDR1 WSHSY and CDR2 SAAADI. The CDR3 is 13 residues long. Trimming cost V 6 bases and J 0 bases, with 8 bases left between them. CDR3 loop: CASSRQVNTEAFF. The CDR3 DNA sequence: TGCGCCAGCAGCAGACAGGTGAACACTGAAGCTTTCTTT.

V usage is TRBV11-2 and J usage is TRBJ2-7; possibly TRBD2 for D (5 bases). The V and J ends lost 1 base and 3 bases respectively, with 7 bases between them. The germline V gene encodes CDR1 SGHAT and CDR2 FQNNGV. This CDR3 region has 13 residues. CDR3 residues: CASSLARDYEQYF. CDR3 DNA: TGTGCCAGCAGCTTAGCCCGGGACTACGAGCAGTACTTC.